This TCR beta chain was captured by sequencing in a study of early T cells in non-severe SARS-CoV-2 infection. General observations from the study: CD4 and private specificities were missed by VDJdb matching, which favored anti-spike CD8 responses.

Each cDNA molecule carried a unique molecular identifier. TCRdb processed the 5' RACE reads anew with MiXCR; each CDR3 protein has one entry. Here the sample spans about 55,000 distinct CDR3 sequences, 14% to 15% being singletons. A note on this clonotype: The antigen is not known.

Trimming cost V 6 bases and J 3 bases, with 9 bases left between them. The CDR3 length is 12 residues. Looked up from germline, CDR1 is MNHNY and CDR2 is SVGAGI (reference sequence). This chain uses TRBV6-6 with TRBJ2-7, with D maybe TRBD1 (6 bases). The clonotype was recovered from an adult who was a healthcare worker with PCR-confirmed SARS-CoV-2 infection or an uninfected control (not recorded which). This sample comprised whole blood, obtained at baseline. CDR3: CASRPTGYEQYF. CDR3 nucleotides: TGTGCCAGCAGGCCGACAGGCTACGAGCAGTACTTC.